This entry concerns a single TCR beta chain. This specimen comes from a study of shared clonotypes between healthy human individuals. The CDR3 spans 13 residues. The V gene lost 6 bases and the J gene lost 2 bases, with 8 bases spanning the gap. The germline CDR1 and CDR2 sequences are LNHDA and SQIVND (reference sequence). The repertoire was sequenced with immunoSEQ multiplex PCR; TCRdb's copy has only in-frame clones and lacks some. Here the sample spans about 1 million clones, 65% to 80% being singletons. Specimen: memory CD4+ T cells sorted from blood. Regarding subset: CD45RA-negative fraction. The TCR was taken from a man aged 18 to 30 in good health. J is TRBJ2-1 and V is TRBV19; D gene uncertain. The CDR3 DNA follows: TGTGCCAGTAGGCACACTACCTACAATGAGCAGTTCTTC. Translating it yields CASRHTTYNEQFF.